These 23 T cell receptor beta chains came from one sample sequenced in a study of CD8 T cells in Susac syndrome. Random hexamers primed reverse transcription of about 0.5 to 1 ug RNA. Each CDR3 protein gets one entry after TCRdb re-called the immunoSEQ multiplex PCR reads with MiXCR. Among approximately 180,000 distinct CDR3 sequences, roughly 92% were seen once, and the ten largest hold roughly 0.1%. Sequenced input: CD4+ T cells from PBMCs. These receptors all come from a human donor with multiple sclerosis.

The chain recombines TRBV2 with TRBJ2-5; D unclear. Trimming removed 7 bases from V and 4 bases from J, with 10 bases in between. Germline loops: CDR1 SNHLY, CDR2 FYNNEI. This CDR3 contains 12 residues. This CDR3 is CASNLSRETQYF. The CDR3 DNA reads as TGTGCCAGCAACTTAAGCCGAGAGACCCAGTACTTC.

The chain couples TRBV4-3 to TRBJ2-7, with a tentative D call TRBD1 (5 bases). Trimming took off 4 bases at V and 0 bases at J, with 13 bases between the two ends. The CDR3 extends over 15 amino acids. Germline lookup yields CDR1 LGHNA and CDR2 YSLEER. CDR3 loop: CASSRSTGFSYEQYF. CDR3 in DNA: TGCGCCAGCAGCCGTTCCACAGGATTCTCCTACGAGCAGTACTTC.

The V gene is TRBV12-3 or TRBV12-4, the J gene TRBJ2-3, with TRBD2 matching 10 bases. The CDR3 is made up of 15 amino acids. V shed 4 bases, J shed 1 base, and the junction held 2 bases outside the gene matches. The CDR3 reads CASSYLAGGTDTQYF. DNA of the CDR3: TGTGCCAGCAGTTATCTAGCGGGAGGCACAGATACGCAGTATTTT.

This clonotype was counted between two and nine times. The gene calls are TRBV6-1 and TRBJ2-7; TRBD1 or TRBD2 may be the D gene (5 bases each). CDR3 length: 15 residues. V gave up 6 bases and J gave up 3 bases, with 18 bases separating them. Germline V gene sequence: CDR1 MNHNS, CDR2 SASEGT. The CDR3 is CASRRAGTGDYEQYF. Written as DNA, the CDR3 is TGTGCCAGCAGGAGGGCCGGGACCGGGGACTACGAGCAGTACTTC.

This clonotype showed up just a few times. The chain employs TRBV5-1 and TRBJ2-5; 8 nucleotides match TRBD1. Germline CDR1 reads SGHRS; CDR2 reads YFSETQ. This CDR3 is built from 14 residues. J lost 4 bases, V lost 0 bases, and 2 bases had no gene match. The CDR3 loop reads CASSLGTGRETQYF. The CDR3 nucleotides are TGCGCCAGCAGCTTGGGGACAGGGAGAGAGACCCAGTACTTC. The variable domain in full, completed from reference TRBV5-1 and TRBJ2-5, reads KAGVTQTPRYLIKTRGQQVTLSCSPISGHRSVSWYQQTPGQGLQFLFEYFSETQRNKGNFPGRFSGRQFSNSRSEMNVSTLELGDSALYLCASSLGTGRETQYFGPGTRLLVL.

The V and J genes are TRBV28 and TRBJ1-2; D is uncertain. The CDR3 contains 14 residues. V lost 3 bases, J lost 3 bases, and 11 bases lay in between. Germline CDR1 reads MDHEN; CDR2 reads SYDVKM. The CDR3 spells CASSLFGFDYGYTF. CDR3 bases: TGTGCCAGCAGTTTGTTTGGGTTCGACTATGGCTACACCTTC.

The rearrangement joins TRBV11-2 to TRBJ2-7; D is perhaps TRBD1 or TRBD2 (6 bases each). Germline lookup yields CDR1 SGHAT and CDR2 FQNNGV. Trimming cost V 1 base and J 1 base, with 11 bases left between them. This CDR3 is 15 amino acids long. The CDR3 loop is CASSLVRGRSYEQYF. DNA for the CDR3: TGTGCCAGCAGCTTAGTAAGGGGGAGGTCCTACGAGCAGTACTTC. The full variable domain, with the rest looked up from reference TRBV11-2 and TRBJ2-7, is EAGVAQSPRYKIIEKRQSVAFWCNPISGHATLYWYQQILGQGPKLLIQFQNNGVVDDSQLPKDRFSAERLKGVDSTLKIQPAKLEDSAVYLCASSLVRGRSYEQYFGPGTRLTVT.

The rearrangement uses TRBV20-1 and TRBJ1-1; TRBD1 might be the D (5 bases). Germline V lookup: CDR1 DFQATT, CDR2 SNEGSKA (reference sequence). CDR3 length: 13 amino acids. The V end was cut by 6 bases, the J end by 4 bases, with 15 bases between. CDR3 coding DNA: TGCAGTGCCCCAGACCTTAGGGGCACTGAAGCTTTCTTT. It yields the protein CSAPDLRGTEAFF.

The CDR3 is CASSLGWASGNTIYF. CDR3 DNA sequence: TGTGCCAGCAGCTTGGGATGGGCAAGTGGAAACACCATATATTTT. The chain has TRBV5-8 and TRBJ1-3, with D unresolved. V was trimmed by 0 bases and J by 3 bases, leaving 10 bases between them. The CDR3 length is 15 residues. Per germline, CDR1 SGHTS and CDR2 YDEGEE. Full variable domain (remainder filled in from reference TRBV5-8 and TRBJ1-3): EAGVTQSPTHLIKTRGQQATLRCSPISGHTSVYWYQQALGLGLQFLLWYDEGEERNRGNFPPRFSGRQFPNYSSELNVNALELEDSALYLCASSLGWASGNTIYFGEGSWLTVV.

The CDR3 reads CAWGRQSAQYF. CDR3 in DNA: TGTGCCTGGGGCAGACAGTCCGCGCAGTACTTC. V usage is TRBV30 and J usage is TRBJ2-7; D is perhaps TRBD1 (5 bases). Trimming took 5 bases from V and 9 from J, leaving 14 bases between them. This CDR3 has 11 residues. From germline, CDR1 is GTSNPN and CDR2 SVGIG (reference sequence).

This chain uses TRBV11-2 with TRBJ2-6; D may be TRBD2 (6 bases). Trimming removed 3 bases from V and 0 bases from J, with 15 bases in between. The germline CDR1 and CDR2 sequences are SGHAT and FQNNGV. The CDR3 has 18 residues. In nucleotides, the CDR3 is TGTGCCAGCAGCTTCCACGGGGGTACGAGCTCTGGGGCCAACGTCCTGACTTTC. Amino acids: CASSFHGGTSSGANVLTF.

The chain employs TRBV4-1 and TRBJ1-2, with D hard to call. The CDR3 length is 13 residues. CDR1 is MGHRA, CDR2 YSYEKL, per germline. The V end was cut by 4 bases, the J end by 2 bases, with 8 bases between. The CDR3 region has the DNA TGCGCCAGCAGCCGGGCGTCCAACTATGGCTACACCTTC. It translates to CASSRASNYGYTF.

The chain joins TRBV7-2 to TRBJ2-3, with D hard to call. V was trimmed by 5 bases and J by 7 bases, leaving 16 bases between them. The CDR3 is 14 residues long. Germline CDR1 and CDR2: SGHTA and FQGNSA. DNA for the CDR3: TGTGCCAGCAGCCCCGGTCAAGAGGCGAATACGCAGTATTTT. Translating it yields CASSPGQEANTQYF.

A single count supports this clonotype. The V gene is TRBV18, the J gene TRBJ1-1; D not certain. Germline lookup yields CDR1 KGHSH and CDR2 LQKENI. V dropped 4 bases and J dropped 0 bases, with 12 bases sitting between them. The CDR3 extends over 15 amino acids. CDR3 DNA: TGTGCCAGCTCACAGGATACGGGCTTGAACACTGAAGCTTTCTTT. Translating it yields CASSQDTGLNTEAFF.

This chain uses TRBV6-6 with TRBJ2-1, with D unresolved. CDR1 is MNHNY and CDR2 is SVGAGI in the germline V gene (reference sequence). The CDR3 loop spans 15 amino acids. The germline V and J ends were trimmed by 4 bases and 3 bases, with 13 bases remaining between them. The CDR3 DNA reads as TGTGCCAGCAGTTTACCCCCCGGCCGCTACAATGAGCAGTTCTTC. It codes for CASSLPPGRYNEQFF.

The rearrangement joins TRBV5-8 to TRBJ1-4; the match to TRBD1 covers 7 bases. V dropped 6 bases and J dropped 5; count of bases not matched to a gene: 10. Germline V gene data show CDR1 as SGHTS and CDR2 as YDEGEE. The CDR3 loop spans 15 amino acids. The CDR3 is CASKPTGTENEKLFF. For the CDR3, the DNA is TGTGCCAGCAAACCGACAGGGACTGAAAATGAAAAACTGTTTTTT.

The chain uses TRBV5-1 and TRBJ2-3, with 9 bases that match TRBD1. J was trimmed by 3 bases and V by 4 bases; bases with no gene match: 9. Germline V lookup: CDR1 SGHRS, CDR2 YFSETQ. The CDR3 is 16 residues long. CDR3 amino acids: CASSERGQGNTDTQYF. In DNA form, the CDR3 reads TGCGCCAGCAGCGAGCGGGGACAGGGTAATACAGATACGCAGTATTTT.

The V call is TRBV5-1, the J call TRBJ2-7; TRBD2 matches 8 bases. Germline V gene sequence: CDR1 SGHRS, CDR2 YFSETQ. The CDR3 is 16 amino acids. V was pared by 1 base and J by 3 bases, with 9 bases of the junction left unmatched. CDR3 residues: CASSLLTSVMVYEQYF. The CDR3 bases are TGCGCCAGCAGCTTGTTGACTAGCGTCATGGTCTACGAGCAGTACTTC.

This clonotype was recorded only once. The chain has TRBV15 and TRBJ1-1; D not resolved. The CDR3 extends over 15 amino acids. Germline CDR1 and CDR2: LNHNV and YYDKDF (reference sequence). V dropped 2 bases and J dropped 0 bases, with 10 bases sitting between them. CDR3 in amino acids: CATSRNRLMNTEAFF. The CDR3, as DNA: TGTGCCACCAGCAGAAATCGGCTTATGAACACTGAAGCTTTCTTT.

The chain has TRBV7-9 and TRBJ1-4; the match to TRBD1 covers 7 bases. Germline loops: CDR1 SEHNR, CDR2 FQNEAQ (reference sequence). The CDR3 sequence is 15 residues long. The V segment lost 1 base and the J segment 7 bases; nucleotides outside the gene matches: 6. This CDR3 reads CASSLGAGGFEKLFF. CDR3 DNA: TGTGCCAGCAGCTTAGGAGCAGGGGGATTTGAAAAACTGTTTTTT.

This clonotype was detected once. J is TRBJ2-3 and V is TRBV27, with D tentatively TRBD1 or TRBD2 (6 bases each). In germline, CDR1 is MNHEY, CDR2 SMNVEV (reference sequence). The CDR3 is made up of 14 amino acids. The ends were cut back, 7 bases at V and 5 bases at J, with 16 bases in the middle. The CDR3 coding sequence is TGTGCCAGCAACCGAAGGGGGGCCGGAGATACGCAGTATTTT. Its protein is CASNRRGAGDTQYF.

The chain carries TRBV19 and TRBJ1-1; D might be TRBD1 (5 bases). The CDR3 runs 19 residues. Between the trimmed V and J ends, which lost 0 bases and 3 bases, there was a span of 23 bases. The germline V gene has CDR1 LNHDA and CDR2 SQIVND (reference sequence). The CDR3 here is CASSIDHLGRVGTDTEAFF. The DNA for the CDR3 is TGTGCCAGTAGTATAGATCATTTAGGAAGGGTAGGGACGGACACTGAAGCTTTCTTT.

The chain links TRBV20-1 to TRBJ2-4; 8 bases line up with TRBD2. The CDR3 extends over 13 amino acids. V shed 6 bases and J 10 bases; nucleotides not matched to a gene: 11. Germline lookup yields CDR1 DFQATT and CDR2 SNEGSKA (reference sequence). CDR3 sequence: CSAHSPGTSIQYF. CDR3 coding DNA: TGCAGTGCGCACAGTCCCGGGACTAGTATTCAGTACTTC.